This TCR beta chain was recovered during a study of CD8+ T cells in alopecia areata. Extracted RNA was reverse transcribed into cDNA, the sequencing template. TCRdb keeps only in-frame clones here, not all; method: immunoSEQ multiplex PCR. The sample comprises about 140,000 clones, 51% of which are singletons, and over 0.85% rests with the top ten. General observations from the study: Lesional scalp exceeded normal scalp in clonality, especially in alopecia totalis/universalis.

Trimming removed 10 bases at V and 0 bases at J, with 15 bases between. CDR3 length equals 14 residues. CDR1 MDHEN and CDR2 SYDVKM come from the germline V gene. A remark on this clone: What it binds is not known.

The chain carries TRBV28 and TRBJ2-5; D possibly corresponds to TRBD2 (5 bases). The TCR comes from a human donor with alopecia areata. The sequences come from CD4+ T cells sorted from blood, collected at week 0. CDR3 amino acids: CATELPGYQETQYF. DNA for the CDR3: TGTGCCACCGAACTCCCGGGATACCAAGAGACCCAGTACTTC.